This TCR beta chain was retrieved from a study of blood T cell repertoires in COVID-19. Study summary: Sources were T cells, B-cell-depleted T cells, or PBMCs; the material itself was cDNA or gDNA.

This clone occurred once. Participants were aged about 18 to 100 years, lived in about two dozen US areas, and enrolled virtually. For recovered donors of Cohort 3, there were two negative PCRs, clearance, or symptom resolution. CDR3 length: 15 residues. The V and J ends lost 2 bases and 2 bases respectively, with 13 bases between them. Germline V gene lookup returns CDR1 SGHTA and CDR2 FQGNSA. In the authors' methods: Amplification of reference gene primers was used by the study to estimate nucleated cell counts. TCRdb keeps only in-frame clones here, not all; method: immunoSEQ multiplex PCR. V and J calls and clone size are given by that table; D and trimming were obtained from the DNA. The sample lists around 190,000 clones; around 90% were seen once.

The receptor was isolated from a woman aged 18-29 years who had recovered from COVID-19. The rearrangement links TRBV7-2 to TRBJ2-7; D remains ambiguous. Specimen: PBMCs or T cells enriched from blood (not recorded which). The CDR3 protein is CASSLKLPPTYEQYF. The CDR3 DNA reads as TGTGCCAGCAGCTTAAAACTACCCCCGACCTACGAGCAGTACTTC.